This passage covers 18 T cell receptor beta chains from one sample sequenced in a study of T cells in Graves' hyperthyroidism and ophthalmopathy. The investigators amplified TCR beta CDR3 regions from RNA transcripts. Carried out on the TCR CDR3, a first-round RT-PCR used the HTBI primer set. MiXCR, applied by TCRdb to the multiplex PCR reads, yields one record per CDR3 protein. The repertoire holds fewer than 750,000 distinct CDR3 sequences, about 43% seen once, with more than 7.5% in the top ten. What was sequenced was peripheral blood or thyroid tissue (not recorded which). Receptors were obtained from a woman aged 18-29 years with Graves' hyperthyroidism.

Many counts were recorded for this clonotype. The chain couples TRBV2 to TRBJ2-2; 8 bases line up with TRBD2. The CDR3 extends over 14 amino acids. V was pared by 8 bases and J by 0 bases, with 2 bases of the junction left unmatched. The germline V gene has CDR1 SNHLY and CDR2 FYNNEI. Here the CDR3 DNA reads TGTGCCAGCCAGCGGGAGACGAACACCGGGGAGCTGTTTTTT. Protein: CASQRETNTGELFF.

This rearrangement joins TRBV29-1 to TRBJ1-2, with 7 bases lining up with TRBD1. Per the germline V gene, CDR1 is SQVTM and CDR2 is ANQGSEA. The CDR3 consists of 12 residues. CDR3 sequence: CSYRGSSRGYTF. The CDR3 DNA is TGCAGTTACAGGGGCTCCTCTCGGGGCTACACCTTC.

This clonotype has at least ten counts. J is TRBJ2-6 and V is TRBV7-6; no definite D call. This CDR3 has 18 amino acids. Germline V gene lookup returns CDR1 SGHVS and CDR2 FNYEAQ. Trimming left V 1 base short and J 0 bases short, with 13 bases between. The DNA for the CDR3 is TGTGCCAGCAGCTTAGGGGTAGCACCTCCCTCTGGGGCCAACGTCCTGACTTTC. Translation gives CASSLGVAPPSGANVLTF.

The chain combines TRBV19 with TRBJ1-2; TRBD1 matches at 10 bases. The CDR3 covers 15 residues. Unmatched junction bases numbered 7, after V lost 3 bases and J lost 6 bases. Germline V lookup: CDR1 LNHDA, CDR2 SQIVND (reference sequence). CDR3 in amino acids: CASSISRTGGDGYTF. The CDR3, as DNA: TGTGCCAGTAGTATTTCTCGGACAGGGGGAGATGGCTACACCTTC. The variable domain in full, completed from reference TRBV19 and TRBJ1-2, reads DGGITQSPKYLFRKEGQNVTLSCEQNLNHDAMYWYRQDPGQGLRLIYYSQIVNDFQKGDIAEGYSVSREKKESFPLTVTSAQKNPTAFYLCASSISRTGGDGYTFGSGTRLTVV.

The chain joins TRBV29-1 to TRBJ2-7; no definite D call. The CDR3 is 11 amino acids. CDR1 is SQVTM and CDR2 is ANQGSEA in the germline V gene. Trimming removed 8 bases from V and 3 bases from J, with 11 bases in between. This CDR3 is CSLGRYYEQYF. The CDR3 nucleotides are TGCAGCTTAGGACGGTACTACGAGCAGTACTTC.

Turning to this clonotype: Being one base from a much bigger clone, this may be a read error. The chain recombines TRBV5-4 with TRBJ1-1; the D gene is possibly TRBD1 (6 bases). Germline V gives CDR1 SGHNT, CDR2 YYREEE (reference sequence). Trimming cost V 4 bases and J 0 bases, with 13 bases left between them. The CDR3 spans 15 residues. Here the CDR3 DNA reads TGTGCCAGCAGCGAATTGACAGGTTTGAACACTGAAGCTTTCTTT. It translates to CASSELTGLNTEAFF.

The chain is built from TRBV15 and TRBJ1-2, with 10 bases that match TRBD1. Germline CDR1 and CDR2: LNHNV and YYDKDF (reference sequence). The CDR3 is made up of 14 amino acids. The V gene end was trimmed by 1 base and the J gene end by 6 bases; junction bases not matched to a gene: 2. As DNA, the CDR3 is TGTGCCACCAGCAGAGGACAGGGGGCTGATGGCTACACCTTC. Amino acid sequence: CATSRGQGADGYTF.

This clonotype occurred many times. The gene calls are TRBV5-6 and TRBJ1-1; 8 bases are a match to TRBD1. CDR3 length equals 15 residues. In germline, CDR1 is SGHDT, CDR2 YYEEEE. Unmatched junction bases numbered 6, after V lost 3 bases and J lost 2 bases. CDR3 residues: CASSWWTGRNTEAFF. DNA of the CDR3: TGTGCCAGCAGCTGGTGGACAGGGCGTAACACTGAAGCTTTCTTT.

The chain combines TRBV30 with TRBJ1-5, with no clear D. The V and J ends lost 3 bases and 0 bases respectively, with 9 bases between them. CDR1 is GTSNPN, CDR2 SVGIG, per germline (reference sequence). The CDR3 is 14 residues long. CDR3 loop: CAWRSYHSNQPQHF. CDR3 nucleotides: TGTGCCTGGAGATCCTATCATAGCAATCAGCCCCAGCATTTT.

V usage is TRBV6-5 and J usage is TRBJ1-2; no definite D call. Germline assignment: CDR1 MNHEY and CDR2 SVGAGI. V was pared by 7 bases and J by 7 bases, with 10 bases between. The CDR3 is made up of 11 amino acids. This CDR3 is CASTLGFGYTF. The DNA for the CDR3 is TGTGCCAGCACCCTTGGTTTTGGCTACACCTTC.

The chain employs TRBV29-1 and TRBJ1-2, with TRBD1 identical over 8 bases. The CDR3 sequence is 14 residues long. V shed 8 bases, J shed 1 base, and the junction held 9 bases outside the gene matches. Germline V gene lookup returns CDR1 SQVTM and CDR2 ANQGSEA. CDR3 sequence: CSSVTGGSNYGYTF. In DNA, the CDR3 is TGCAGCTCCGTAACAGGGGGAAGTAACTATGGCTACACCTTC.

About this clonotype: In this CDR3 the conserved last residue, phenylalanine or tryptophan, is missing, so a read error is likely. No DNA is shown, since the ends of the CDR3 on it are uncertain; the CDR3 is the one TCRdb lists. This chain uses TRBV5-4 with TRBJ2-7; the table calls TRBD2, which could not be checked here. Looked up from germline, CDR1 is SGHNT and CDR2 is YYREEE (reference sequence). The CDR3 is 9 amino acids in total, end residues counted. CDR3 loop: CASRRDLYY.

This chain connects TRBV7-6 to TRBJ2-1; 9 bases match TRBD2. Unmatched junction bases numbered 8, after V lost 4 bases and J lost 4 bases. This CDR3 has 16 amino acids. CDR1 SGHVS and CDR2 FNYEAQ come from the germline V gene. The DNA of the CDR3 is TGTGCCAGCAGCTCCATAGCGGGAGAAGCGTACAATGAGCAGTTCTTC. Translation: CASSSIAGEAYNEQFF.

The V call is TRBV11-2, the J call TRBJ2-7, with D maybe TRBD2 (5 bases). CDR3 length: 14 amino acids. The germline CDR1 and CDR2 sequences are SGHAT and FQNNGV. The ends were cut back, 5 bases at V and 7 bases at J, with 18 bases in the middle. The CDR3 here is CASSVTTGGGEQYF. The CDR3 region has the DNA TGTGCCAGCAGCGTGACGACTGGCGGCGGGGAGCAGTACTTC. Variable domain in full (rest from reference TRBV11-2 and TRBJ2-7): EAGVAQSPRYKIIEKRQSVAFWCNPISGHATLYWYQQILGQGPKLLIQFQNNGVVDDSQLPKDRFSAERLKGVDSTLKIQPAKLEDSAVYLCASSVTTGGGEQYFGPGTRLTVT.

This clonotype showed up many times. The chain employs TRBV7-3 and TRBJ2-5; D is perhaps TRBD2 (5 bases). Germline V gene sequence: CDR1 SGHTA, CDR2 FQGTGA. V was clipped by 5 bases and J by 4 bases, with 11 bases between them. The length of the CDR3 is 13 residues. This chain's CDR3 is CASSPGSLETQYF. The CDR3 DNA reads TGTGCCAGCAGCCCGGGATCCCTAGAGACCCAGTACTTC.

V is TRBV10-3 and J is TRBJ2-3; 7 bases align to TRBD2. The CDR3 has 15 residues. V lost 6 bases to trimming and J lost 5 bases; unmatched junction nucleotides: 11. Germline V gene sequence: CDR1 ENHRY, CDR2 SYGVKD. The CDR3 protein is CAISLTSVTLDTQYF. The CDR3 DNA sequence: TGTGCCATCAGCCTAACTAGCGTCACTTTAGATACGCAGTATTTT.

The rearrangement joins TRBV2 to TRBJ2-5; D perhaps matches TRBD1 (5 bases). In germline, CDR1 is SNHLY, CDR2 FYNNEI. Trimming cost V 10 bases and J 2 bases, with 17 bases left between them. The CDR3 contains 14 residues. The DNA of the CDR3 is TGTGCCACCAATGGACACACTCTTCAAGAGACCCAGTACTTC. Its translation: CATNGHTLQETQYF. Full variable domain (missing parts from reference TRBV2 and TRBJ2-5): EPEVTQTPSHQVTQMGQEVILRCVPISNHLYFYWYRQILGQKVEFLVSFYNNEISEKSEIFDDQFSVERPDGSNFTLKIRSTKLEDSAMYFCATNGHTLQETQYFGPGTRLLVL.

The CDR3 here is CASSPWPEGLQETQYF. CDR3 coding DNA: TGTGCCAGCTCCCCATGGCCAGAAGGGTTGCAAGAGACCCAGTACTTC. The rearrangement joins TRBV7-2 to TRBJ2-5, with D unresolved. The length of the CDR3 is 16 residues. The V end lost 8 bases, the J end lost 2 bases, and 21 bases lay between the germline ends. The germline V gene has CDR1 SGHTA and CDR2 FQGNSA.